The entry that follows covers one T cell receptor (beta chain) sequence. Seattle researchers signed up patients amid active infection and tracked them longitudinally. Germline V gene data show CDR1 as LNHDA and CDR2 as SQIVND (reference sequence). The junction had 7 bases not matched to a gene; V was cut back by 2 bases and J by 4 bases. This CDR3 has 16 amino acids. This record comes from a study of blood T cell repertoires in COVID-19. Study information: The origin of the acute and convalescent COVID-19 samples was the United States, Italy and Spain. From T cells, B-cell-depleted T cells, or PBMCs came the material, which was cDNA or gDNA.

In the original workflow: Using reference gene primer amplification, nucleated cell counts were estimated. The protocol was immunoSEQ multiplex PCR, while the TCRdb copy is restricted to in-frame clones and leaves out a portion. V and J calls and clone size are copied from that table; D and trimming were computed from the DNA. The table has 190,000 or so clones, 81% seen once; the top ten hold 10% to 15%. Sequenced material: peripheral blood. This sequence originates from a woman aged 80 or older with COVID-19, enrolled during active disease. The V call is TRBV19, the J call TRBJ1-2; TRBD1 matches 10 bases. The CDR3 spells CASSISGTGAAYGYTF. In DNA form, the CDR3 reads TGTGCCAGTAGTATATCCGGGACAGGGGCGGCCTATGGCTACACCTTC. The full variable domain, rest sourced from reference TRBV19 and TRBJ1-2, is DGGITQSPKYLFRKEGQNVTLSCEQNLNHDAMYWYRQDPGQGLRLIYYSQIVNDFQKGDIAEGYSVSREKKESFPLTVTSAQKNPTAFYLCASSISGTGAAYGYTFGSGTRLTVV.